This T cell receptor (beta chain) emerged from a study of T-cell memory formation after mild COVID-19. Broader study findings: The finding that pre-infection memory included some responding clones suggested that cross-reactive memory joined. Second-wave clones reaching peak frequency on day 37 lacked confirmed SARS-CoV-2 specificity. Researchers report contracting CD4+ clones mostly in CM and EM, with CD8+ clones in EMRA. Clones shrinking from day 15 to 85 showed even CD4/CD8 mixes; later expanders tilted CD4+.

From the 5' RACE reads, TCRdb called clonotypes with MiXCR, one entry per CDR3 protein. In the table there are hundreds of thousands of distinct CDR3 sequences, around 15% of which are singletons. The CDR3 contains 17 residues. Trimming took 6 bases from V and 4 from J; bases not matched to a gene: 13. Germline assignment: CDR1 MNHEY and CDR2 SVGAGI. There are many counts of this clonotype. Its antigen is not identified. This chain uses TRBV6-5 with TRBJ2-1; 9 bases agree with TRBD1. The clonotype originates from a young man who had mild COVID-19 (a few samples of this study predate the infection). Cell type and time point are not known. Sequencing was done on a sample of PBMCs or a T cell subset sorted from them (not recorded which). This CDR3 reads CASRTTGRDRAYNEQFF. DNA for the CDR3: TGTGCCAGCAGAACCACCGGCCGGGACAGGGCTTACAATGAGCAGTTCTTC.